One sample yielded the 2 T cell receptor beta chains listed below, sequenced in a study of T-cell reconstitution after alpha-beta-depleted transplantation in children. Construction of the TCRbeta library involved unique molecular identifiers. TCRdb re-called the PCR reads with MiXCR, one entry per CDR3 protein. The sample includes roughly 160,000 distinct CDR3 sequences, around 10% of them seen just once. This sample comprised PBMCs, obtained before TCRalphabeta/CD19-depleted stem cell transplant. These receptors all stem from a boy aged 2 to 10 with acute myeloid leukemia, due to receive a stem cell transplant.

This clonotype was observed many times. This chain joins TRBV6-5 and TRBJ2-1, with TRBD2 identical over 11 bases. The germline V gene encodes CDR1 MNHEY and CDR2 SVGAGI. This CDR3 has 17 amino acids. V lost 2 bases, J lost 8 bases, and 11 bases stayed unmatched. CDR3 DNA: TGTGCCAGCAGTTACCTCCTGGGTCTAGCGGGAGGCGATGAGCAGTTCTTC. Protein product: CASSYLLGLAGGDEQFF.

At least ten counts were recorded for this clonotype. The gene calls are TRBV20-1 and TRBJ1-1, with a weak D call TRBD1 (6 bases). Trimming took off 4 bases at V and 5 bases at J, with 14 bases between the two ends. This CDR3 region has 13 residues. CDR1 is DFQATT, CDR2 SNEGSKA, per germline (reference sequence). The CDR3 sequence: CSATRGSWTEAFF. The CDR3 DNA follows: TGCAGTGCTACCAGGGGCTCTTGGACTGAAGCTTTCTTT.